What follows is one T cell receptor (beta chain) and its context. Sample time point: patch test 2, 6 weeks after DPC sensitization. The treatment was: therapeutic diphenylcyclopropenone sensitization with weekly scalp DPC. The study's library attached unique molecular identifiers to single cDNA molecules. TCRdb called the RACE reads again in MiXCR, with one record for every CDR3 protein. The sample has 84,000 or so distinct CDR3 sequences, roughly a tenth seen once. The sample comes from a study of human T cells and chemical hapten exposure. V was trimmed by 6 bases and J by 2 bases, leaving 8 bases between them. Germline V gives CDR1 SNHLY, CDR2 FYNNEI. The CDR3 runs 13 residues.

The sample was whole blood, taken in connection with sensitization to the hapten diphenylcyclopropenone (DPC). The J gene is TRBJ1-5, the V gene TRBV2; D uncertain. The receptor was isolated from a woman aged 25 to 39 with alopecia areata. Some clones in this sample may be carry-over from other donors' samples. CDR3 DNA: TGTGCCAGCAGAACAGATGGCAATCAGCCCCAGCATTTT. Translation gives CASRTDGNQPQHF.